The clone carrying this T cell receptor (beta chain) was counted ten times or more. Not enrolled were patients with uncontrolled infection, other autoimmune disease, pregnancy or lactation. The PBMCs had their origin in 10 ml of fresh peripheral blood. The CDR3 is 15 residues long. Germline V CDR1 and CDR2: KGHSH, LQKENI. V was clipped by 2 bases and J by 2 bases; unmatched bases: 5. The sample belongs to a study of T cells in Graves' hyperthyroidism and ophthalmopathy. There were TCR beta CDR3 regions amplified from RNA transcripts. Initially, a first-round RT-PCR of the TCR CDR3 employed the HTBI primer set. TCRdb ran MiXCR on the multiplex PCR reads and lists one entry per CDR3 protein. The table has about 600,000 distinct CDR3 sequences, more than 15% seen once.

The clonotype comes from a woman aged 40 to 50 with Graves' ophthalmopathy. The rearrangement uses TRBV18 and TRBJ2-7, with TRBD1 matching 8 bases. Specimen: blood. CDR3 DNA: TGTGCCAGCTCACCAGGGACAGGCGTTACCTACGAGCAGTACTTC. Residues: CASSPGTGVTYEQYF. Full variable domain (missing parts from reference TRBV18 and TRBJ2-7): NAGVMQNPRHLVRRRGQEARLRCSPMKGHSHVYWYRQLPEEGLKFMVYLQKENIIDESGMPKERFSAEFPKEGPSILRIQQVVRGDSAAYFCASSPGTGVTYEQYFGPGTRLTVT.